This TCR beta chain is drawn from a study of shared clonotypes between healthy human individuals. CDR3 length equals 14 residues. V lost 4 bases, J lost 7 bases, and 6 bases stayed unmatched. Germline loops: CDR1 SGHNT, CDR2 YYREEE (reference sequence). Libraries were prepared by immunoSEQ multiplex PCR; TCRdb keeps only in-frame clonotypes and omits some of them. The data show 1.5 million to 1.9 million clones, under 99% seen once. This clone was observed once. This clonotype was obtained from a man aged 30-40 years in good health. The chain uses TRBV5-4 and TRBJ1-2; 11 bases map to TRBD1. Sequencing was done on a sample of naive CD4+ T cells sorted from blood. Subset noted: CD45RA+ positively selected. CDR3: CASSVGQGAGGYTF. CDR3 DNA sequence: TGTGCCAGCAGCGTCGGACAGGGGGCAGGTGGCTACACCTTC. The full variable domain, its missing parts supplied by reference TRBV5-4 and TRBJ1-2, is ETGVTQSPTHLIKTRGQQVTLRCSSQSGHNTVSWYQQALGQGPQFIFQYYREEENGRGNFPPRFSGLQFPNYSSELNVNALELDDSALYLCASSVGQGAGGYTFGSGTRLTVV.